This T cell receptor beta chain emerged from a study of tumor-infiltrating lymphocytes in primary liver carcinoma. Germline V lookup: CDR1 MGHRA, CDR2 YSYEKL. There are 13 residues in the CDR3. Bulk tissue was left unsorted, and RNA and DNA were co-extracted from 20-30 mg of it. The patients presented with primary liver carcinoma, which was managed through surgical resection. Comment on this clonotype: Its antigen is as yet unknown. A read error may produce the germline difference seen at one junction end.

Overall study findings and caveats: Only about 7.5-24% of top clones showed up in all five tumor regions.

A primer in the constant region served to generate TCR beta cDNA from roughly 520 ng of total RNA. Nested multiplex PCR, run for three rounds with slightly modified ARM-PCR, yielded TCR beta libraries. PCR rounds one and two used TRBV1-TRBV30 forward primers with a C-beta reverse primer for 10 cycles each. In TCRdb, the multiplex PCR reads were re-called with MiXCR into one record per CDR3 protein. The sample includes tens of thousands of distinct CDR3 sequences, roughly 69% of them seen just once. Specimen: liver tumor tissue from sampling region 4. Subset defined: tumor region T4, right-lateral pole. The source is a man in his forties or fifties with primary liver carcinoma and hepatitis B virus infection. The chain has TRBV4-1 and TRBJ2-2, with D possibly matching TRBD1 (6 bases). The CDR3, as DNA: TGCGCCAGCAGCCAAGGACAGGACGGGGAGCTGTCTTTT. Translated, it gives CASSQGQDGELSF.